This TCR beta chain comes out of a study of blood T cell repertoires in COVID-19. For the study at large: Some COVID-19 samples were acute and others convalescent; all came from the United States, Italy and Spain. PBMCs, B-cell-depleted T cells, or T cells were the source of the cDNA or gDNA that made up the material.

Per the original data handling: Nucleated cell counts were estimated from reference gene primer amplification. The repertoire was sequenced with immunoSEQ multiplex PCR; TCRdb's copy has only in-frame clones and lacks some. From that table come the V and J calls and clone size; the DNA was used to work out D and trimming. The table records under 350,000 clones, 85% to 90% of them present only once. The ends lost 5 bases at V and 5 bases at J; junction bases unmatched: 4. Germline V CDR1 and CDR2: ENHRY, SYGVKD. This CDR3 has 14 amino acids. V is TRBV10-3 and J is TRBJ2-3; 10 nucleotides agree with TRBD2. The sample was peripheral blood. This TCR was recovered from a man in his forties with acute or convalescent COVID-19. The CDR3 coding sequence is TGTGCCATCAGTACGGGACTAGCGAGAGATACGCAGTATTTT. Translating it yields CAISTGLARDTQYF.